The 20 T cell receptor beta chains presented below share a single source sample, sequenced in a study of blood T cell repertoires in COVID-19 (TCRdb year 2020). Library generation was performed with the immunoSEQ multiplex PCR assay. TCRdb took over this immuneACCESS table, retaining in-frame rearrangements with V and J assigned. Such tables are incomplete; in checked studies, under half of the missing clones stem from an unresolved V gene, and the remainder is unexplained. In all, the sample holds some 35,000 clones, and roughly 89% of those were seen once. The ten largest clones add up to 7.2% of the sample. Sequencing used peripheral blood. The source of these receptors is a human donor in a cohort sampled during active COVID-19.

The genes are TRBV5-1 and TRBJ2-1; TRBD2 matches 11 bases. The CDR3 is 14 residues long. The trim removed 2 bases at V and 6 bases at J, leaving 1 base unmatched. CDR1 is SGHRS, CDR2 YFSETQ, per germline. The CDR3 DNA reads TGCGCCAGCAGCTTTCTAGCGGGAGGCAATGAGCAGTTCTTC. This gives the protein CASSFLAGGNEQFF. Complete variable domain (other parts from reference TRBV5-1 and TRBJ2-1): KAGVTQTPRYLIKTRGQQVTLSCSPISGHRSVSWYQQTPGQGLQFLFEYFSETQRNKGNFPGRFSGRQFSNSRSEMNVSTLELGDSALYLCASSFLAGGNEQFFGPGTRLTVL.

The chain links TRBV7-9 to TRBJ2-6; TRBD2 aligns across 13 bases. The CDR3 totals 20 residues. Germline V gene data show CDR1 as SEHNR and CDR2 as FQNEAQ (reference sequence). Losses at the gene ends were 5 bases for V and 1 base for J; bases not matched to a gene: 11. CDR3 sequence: CASSTRRTSGGISGANVLTF. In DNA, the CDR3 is TGTGCCAGCAGCACCCGTCGGACTAGCGGGGGAATATCTGGGGCCAACGTCCTGACTTTC.

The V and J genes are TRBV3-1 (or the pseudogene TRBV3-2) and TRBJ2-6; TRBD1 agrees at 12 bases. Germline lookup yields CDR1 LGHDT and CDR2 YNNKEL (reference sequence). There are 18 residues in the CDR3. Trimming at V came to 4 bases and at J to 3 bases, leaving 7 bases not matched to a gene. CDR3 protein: CASSRSGTGGIGANVLTF. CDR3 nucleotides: TGTGCCAGCAGCCGATCCGGGACAGGGGGCATTGGGGCCAACGTCCTGACTTTC.

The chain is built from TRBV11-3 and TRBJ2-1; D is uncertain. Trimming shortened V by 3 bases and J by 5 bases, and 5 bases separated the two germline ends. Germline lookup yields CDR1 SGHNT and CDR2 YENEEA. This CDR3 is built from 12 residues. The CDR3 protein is CASSFTHNEQFF. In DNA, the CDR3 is TGTGCCAGCAGCTTTACTCACAATGAGCAGTTCTTC.

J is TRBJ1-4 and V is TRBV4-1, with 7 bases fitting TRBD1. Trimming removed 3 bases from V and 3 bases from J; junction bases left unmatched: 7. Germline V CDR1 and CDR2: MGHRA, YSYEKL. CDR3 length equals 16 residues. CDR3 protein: CASSHSLQGANEKLFF. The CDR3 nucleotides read TGCGCCAGCAGCCACTCGCTGCAGGGGGCTAATGAAAAACTGTTTTTT.

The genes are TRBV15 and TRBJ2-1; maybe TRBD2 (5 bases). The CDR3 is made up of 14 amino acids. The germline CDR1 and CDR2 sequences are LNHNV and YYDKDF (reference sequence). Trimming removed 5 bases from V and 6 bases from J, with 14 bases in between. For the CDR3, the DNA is TGTGCCACCAGCGGCTCTGGGAGTCCCAATGAGCAGTTCTTC. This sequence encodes CATSGSGSPNEQFF.

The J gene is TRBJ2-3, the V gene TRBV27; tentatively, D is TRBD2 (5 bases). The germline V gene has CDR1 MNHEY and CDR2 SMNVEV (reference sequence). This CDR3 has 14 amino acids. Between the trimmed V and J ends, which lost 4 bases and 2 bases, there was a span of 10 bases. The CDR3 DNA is TGTGCCAGCAGTTCCGGCGGGTTCACAGATACGCAGTATTTT. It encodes CASSSGGFTDTQYF.

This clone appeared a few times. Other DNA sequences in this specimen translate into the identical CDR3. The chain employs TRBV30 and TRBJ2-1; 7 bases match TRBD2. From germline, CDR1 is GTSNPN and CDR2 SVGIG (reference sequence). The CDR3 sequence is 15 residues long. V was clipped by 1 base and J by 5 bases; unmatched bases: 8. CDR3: CAWSGDYHYNNEQFF. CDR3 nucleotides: TGTGCCTGGAGTGGGGACTACCATTATAACAATGAGCAGTTCTTC.

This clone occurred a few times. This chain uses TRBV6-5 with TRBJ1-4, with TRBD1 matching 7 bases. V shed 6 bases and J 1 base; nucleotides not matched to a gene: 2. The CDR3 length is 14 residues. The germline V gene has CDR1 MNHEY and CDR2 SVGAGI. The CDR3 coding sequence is TGTGCCAGCAGGCAGGGGGAAACTAATGAAAAACTGTTTTTT. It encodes CASRQGETNEKLFF.

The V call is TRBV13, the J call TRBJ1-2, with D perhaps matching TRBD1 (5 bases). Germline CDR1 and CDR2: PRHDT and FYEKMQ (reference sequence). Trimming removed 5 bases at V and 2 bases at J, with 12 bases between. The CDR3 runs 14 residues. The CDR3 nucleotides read TGTGCCAGCAGCCCCCAGGGCCGCAACTATGGCTACACCTTC. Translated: CASSPQGRNYGYTF.

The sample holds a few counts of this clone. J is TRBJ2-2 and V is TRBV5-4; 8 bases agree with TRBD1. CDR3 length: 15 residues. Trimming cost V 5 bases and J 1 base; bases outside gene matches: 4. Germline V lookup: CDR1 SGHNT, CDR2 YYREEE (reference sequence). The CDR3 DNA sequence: TGTGCCAGCAGTAGTGGGACAGGGAACACCGGGGAGCTGTTTTTT. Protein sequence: CASSSGTGNTGELFF.

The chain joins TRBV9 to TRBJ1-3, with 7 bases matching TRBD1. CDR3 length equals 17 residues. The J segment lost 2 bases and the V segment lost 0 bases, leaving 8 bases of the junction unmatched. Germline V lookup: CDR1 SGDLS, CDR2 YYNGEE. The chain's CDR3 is CASSVVDRAVAGNTIYF. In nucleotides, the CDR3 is TGTGCCAGCAGCGTAGTCGACAGGGCAGTCGCTGGAAACACCATATATTTT.

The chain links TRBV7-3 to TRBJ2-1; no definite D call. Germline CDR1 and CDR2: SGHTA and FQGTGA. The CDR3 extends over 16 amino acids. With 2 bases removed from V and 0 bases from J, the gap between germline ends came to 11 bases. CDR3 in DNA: TGTGCCAGCAGCTTACTACCTCTGATCTCCTACAATGAGCAGTTCTTC. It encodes CASSLLPLISYNEQFF.

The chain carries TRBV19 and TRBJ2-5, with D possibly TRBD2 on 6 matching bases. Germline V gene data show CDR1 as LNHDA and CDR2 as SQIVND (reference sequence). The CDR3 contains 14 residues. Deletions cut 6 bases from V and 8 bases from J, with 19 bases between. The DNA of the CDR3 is TGTGCCAGTAGCACCCCGGGTAGCGGTCGTACCCAGTACTTC. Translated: CASSTPGSGRTQYF.

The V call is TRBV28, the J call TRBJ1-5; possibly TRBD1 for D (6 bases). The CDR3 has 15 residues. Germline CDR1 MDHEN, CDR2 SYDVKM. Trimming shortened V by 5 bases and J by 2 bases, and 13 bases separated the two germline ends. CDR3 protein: CASSGGGLGNQPQHF. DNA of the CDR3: TGTGCCAGCAGTGGGGGGGGCTTGGGCAATCAGCCCCAGCATTTT.

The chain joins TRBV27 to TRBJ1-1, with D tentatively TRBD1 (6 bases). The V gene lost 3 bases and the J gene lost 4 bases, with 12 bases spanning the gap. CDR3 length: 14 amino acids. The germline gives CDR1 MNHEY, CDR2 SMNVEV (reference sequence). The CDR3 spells CASSFIGGATEAFF. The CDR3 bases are TGTGCCAGCAGTTTCATAGGGGGGGCCACTGAAGCTTTCTTT.

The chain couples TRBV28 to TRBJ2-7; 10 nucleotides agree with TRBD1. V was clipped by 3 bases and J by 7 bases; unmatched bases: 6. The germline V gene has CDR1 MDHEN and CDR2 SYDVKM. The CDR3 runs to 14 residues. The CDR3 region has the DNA TGTGCCAGCAGTTTGAGACAGGGGGCAAGGGAGCAGTACTTC. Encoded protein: CASSLRQGAREQYF.

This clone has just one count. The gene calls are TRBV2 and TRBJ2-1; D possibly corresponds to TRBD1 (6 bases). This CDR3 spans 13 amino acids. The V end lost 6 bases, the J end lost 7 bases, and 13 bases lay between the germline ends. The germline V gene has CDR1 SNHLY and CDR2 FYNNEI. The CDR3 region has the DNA TGTGCCAGCAGGATGGACAGCTGGAATGAGCAGTTCTTC. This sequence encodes CASRMDSWNEQFF. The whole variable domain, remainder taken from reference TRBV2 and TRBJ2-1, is EPEVTQTPSHQVTQMGQEVILRCVPISNHLYFYWYRQILGQKVEFLVSFYNNEISEKSEIFDDQFSVERPDGSNFTLKIRSTKLEDSAMYFCASRMDSWNEQFFGPGTRLTVL.

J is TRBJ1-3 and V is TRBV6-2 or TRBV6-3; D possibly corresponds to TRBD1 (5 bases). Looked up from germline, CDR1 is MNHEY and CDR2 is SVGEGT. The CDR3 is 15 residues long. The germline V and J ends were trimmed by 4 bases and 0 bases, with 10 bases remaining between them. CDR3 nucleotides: TGTGCCAGCAGTTCCGGGACTTTCTCTGGAAACACCATATATTTT. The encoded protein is CASSSGTFSGNTIYF.

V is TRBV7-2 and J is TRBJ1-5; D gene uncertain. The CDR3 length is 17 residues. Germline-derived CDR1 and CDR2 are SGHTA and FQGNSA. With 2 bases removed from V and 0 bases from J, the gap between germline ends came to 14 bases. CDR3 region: CASSLRLLRDSNQPQHF. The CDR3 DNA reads TGTGCCAGCAGCTTACGACTCTTGAGGGATAGCAATCAGCCCCAGCATTTT.